Listed below are T cell receptor beta chains from one sample, sequenced in a study of Tregs in tolerant kidney transplant recipients. This table comes from immunoSEQ multiplex PCR, and its TCRdb copy is limited to in-frame clones, with some not included. The top ten hold under 0.35% of the sample, which has 100,000 to 120,000 clones, nearly 90% seen once. The sample in question was CD4+ T cells from blood, obtained before the transplant. The receptors here all came from a human donor who received a combined kidney and bone marrow transplant. Each CDR3 is given with its conserved first and last residue. The order of the fields is J gene, D gene, clone size, V gene, CDR3 DNA, CDR3 protein. A D gene is named only where the DNA matches it firmly. The size entry is marked missing in some rows and otherwise reads once, few, many or a size class.

>TRBJ2-7|-|-|TRBV11-2
TGTGCCACCGTCCGTTTATCAGGGGCCTACGAGCAGTACTTC
CATVRLSGAYEQYF
>TRBJ2-3|-|-|TRBV19
TGTGCCAGTAGTATGGGGGCTAGGGCAGGTGATACGCAGTATTTT
CASSMGARAGDTQYF
>TRBJ1-4|-|-|TRBV19
TGTGCCAGTAGTGGACAGACTAATGAAAAACTGTTTTTT
CASSGQTNEKLFF
>TRBJ2-2|TRBD2|-|TRBV29-1
TGCAGCGGAGCTAGCGGGAGGGCCGGGGAGCTGTTTTTT
CSGASGRAGELFF
>TRBJ1-2|TRBD1|-|TRBV19
TGTGCCAGTAGTATAGATACTGGGACAGTAAGGAGCTATGGCTACACCTTC
CASSIDTGTVRSYGYTF
>TRBJ1-4|TRBD1|-|TRBV5-1
TGCGCCAGCCGGGGACAGGGGATGGCAAGGGGTGAAAAACTGTTTTTT
CASRGQGMARGEKLFF
>TRBJ1-1|-|-|TRBV7-2
TGTGCCAGCAGCTTCTGGCCGAACACTGAAGCTTTCTTT
CASSFWPNTEAFF
>TRBJ2-7|TRBD2|-|TRBV28
TGTGCCAGCAGTCGAACTAGCGGCGCCCCCTCCGAGCAGTACTTC
CASSRTSGAPSEQYF
>TRBJ2-1|-|-|TRBV9
TGTGCCAGCAGCGTGGTACAGAACTACAATGAGCAGTTCTTC
CASSVVQNYNEQFF
>TRBJ1-1|-|-|TRBV30
TGTGCCTGGAGTGTAAAGTTGGGCGCCGAAGCTTTCTTT
CAWSVKLGAEAFF
>TRBJ2-7|TRBD2|-|TRBV19
TGTGCCAGTAGTAGGGTCAGCGGGAGCCCCTACGAGCAGTACTTC
CASSRVSGSPYEQYF
>TRBJ2-3|-|-|TRBV5-1
TGCGCCAGCAGCTTGGAGGGACATCGCACAGATACGCAGTATTTT
CASSLEGHRTDTQYF
>TRBJ2-7|TRBD2|-|TRBV11-2
TGTGCCAGCAGCCCCGGACTAGCGGGGGTCTACGAGCAGTACTTC
CASSPGLAGVYEQYF
>TRBJ2-7|TRBD1|once|TRBV10-3
TGTGCCATCAGCTCTGGGACAGCAAGCTACGAGCAGTACTTC
CAISSGTASYEQYF
>TRBJ1-3|-|-|TRBV2
TGTGCCAGCAGTGAGGAACAGAGCTCTGGAAACACCATATATTTT
CASSEEQSSGNTIYF
>TRBJ2-7|TRBD1|-|TRBV10-2
TGCGCCAGCAGTGAAGGGGGCCTTAGGCACGAGCAGTACTTC
CASSEGGLRHEQYF
>TRBJ2-7|-|once|TRBV6-6
TGTGCCAGCAGTGGGATAGGGGCCGCGGGATACGAGCAGTACTTC
CASSGIGAAGYEQYF
>TRBJ2-7|TRBD2|-|TRBV19
TGTGCCAGTAGTATTTCCGCCCGGCGCGGGAGCTCCTACGAGCAGTACTTC
CASSISARRGSSYEQYF
>TRBJ2-1|TRBD1|-|TRBV19
TGTGCCAGTAGACAGGGGCATGAGCAGTTCTTC
CASRQGHEQFF
>TRBJ2-7|TRBD2|-|TRBV6-6
TGTGCCAGCACCCCCAGCTCAGCGGGAGGCTCCTACGAGCAGTACTTC
CASTPSSAGGSYEQYF
>TRBJ1-1|-|-|TRBV6-1
TGTGCCAGCAGTGAAGCGCTCGGGGTAAGACCGGACACTGAAGCTTTCTTT
CASSEALGVRPDTEAFF